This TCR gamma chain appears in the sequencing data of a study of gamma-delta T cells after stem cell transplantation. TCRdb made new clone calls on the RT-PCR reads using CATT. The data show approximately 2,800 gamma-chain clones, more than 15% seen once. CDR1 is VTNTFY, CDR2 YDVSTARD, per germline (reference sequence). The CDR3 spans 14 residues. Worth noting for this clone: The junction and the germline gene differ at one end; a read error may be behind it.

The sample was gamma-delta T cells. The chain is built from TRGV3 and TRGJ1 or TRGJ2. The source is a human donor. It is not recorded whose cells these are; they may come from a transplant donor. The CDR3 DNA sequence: TGTGCCACCTGGGAAAGGCTGAATAATTATAAGAAACTCTTT. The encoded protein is CATWERLNNYKKLF.